These 26 T cell receptor beta chains were all obtained from the same sample, sequenced in a study of blood T cell repertoires in COVID-19 (TCRdb year 2020). Receptors were amplified or captured by the immunoSEQ multiplex PCR assay. Drawn from immuneACCESS, this table holds only the in-frame rearrangements with V and J called that TCRdb kept. Clones are partly lost; checked studies trace under half to an unresolved V gene and leave the rest unexplained. The sample contains some 250,000 clones, over 75% of them found a single time. Roughly 2% of the sample goes to the ten largest clones. Sequencing used peripheral blood. The source of these receptors is a man aged 25 to 40 who had recovered from COVID-19.

This chain links TRBV3-1 (or the pseudogene TRBV3-2) with TRBJ1-4; a possible D gene is TRBD1 (5 bases). The length of the CDR3 is 15 residues. Germline assignment: CDR1 LGHDT and CDR2 YNNKEL (reference sequence). Trimming left V 4 bases short and J 11 bases short, with 20 bases between. The chain's CDR3 is CASSRAGPSPGKLFF. CDR3 nucleotide sequence: TGTGCCAGCAGCCGAGCGGGACCTTCCCCGGGTAAACTGTTTTTT.

The gene calls are TRBV2 and TRBJ1-3, with D unclear. This CDR3 is 16 amino acids long. V was shortened by 0 bases and J by 0 bases, with 9 bases between the two germline ends. Germline V CDR1 and CDR2: SNHLY, FYNNEI. The CDR3 protein is CASSEAWAYSGNTIYF. The CDR3 region has the DNA TGTGCCAGCAGTGAAGCGTGGGCTTACTCTGGAAACACCATATATTTT. Full variable domain (remainder filled in from reference TRBV2 and TRBJ1-3): EPEVTQTPSHQVTQMGQEVILRCVPISNHLYFYWYRQILGQKVEFLVSFYNNEISEKSEIFDDQFSVERPDGSNFTLKIRSTKLEDSAMYFCASSEAWAYSGNTIYFGEGSWLTVV.

The CDR3 loop is CASSEAVARGQPQHF. CDR3 DNA sequence: TGTGCCAGCAGTGAAGCGGTGGCTCGCGGTCAGCCCCAGCATTTT. The rearrangement joins TRBV6-1 to TRBJ1-5; D gene ambiguous. This CDR3 region has 15 residues. Germline V lookup: CDR1 MNHNS, CDR2 SASEGT. V lost 0 bases and J 6 bases, leaving 12 bases between the germline ends.

Comments on this clone: At one boundary the junction diverges from the germline segment, which might be a read error. The chain recombines TRBV7-9 with TRBJ1-4; unclear D gene. The CDR3 contains 14 residues. CDR1 SEHNR and CDR2 FQNEAQ come from the germline V gene (reference sequence). Here the CDR3 DNA reads TGTGCCAGCAGCTTAGAGATCGAGTCGGGGTCCCCCAAATTT. Amino acids: CASSLEIESGSPKF.

The rearrangement uses TRBV27 and TRBJ2-4, with D uncertain. V was clipped by 3 bases and J by 6 bases, with 15 bases between them. Per germline, CDR1 MNHEY and CDR2 SMNVEV (reference sequence). The CDR3 is 15 residues long. CDR3 DNA sequence: TGTGCCAGCAGTTTGGTGGGCACCTCGGTAAACATTCAGTACTTC. Its protein product is CASSLVGTSVNIQYF.

Of note for this clone: Additional DNA sequences in this sample encode the identical CDR3. The V call is TRBV9, the J call TRBJ2-1; D possibly corresponds to TRBD2 (6 bases). This CDR3 has 15 residues. In germline, CDR1 is SGDLS, CDR2 YYNGEE. Trimming removed 0 bases at V and 5 bases at J, with 12 bases between. CDR3 sequence (DNA): TGTGCCAGCAGCGTAGGGGTGGGGGGAAACAATGAGCAGTTCTTC. Protein sequence: CASSVGVGGNNEQFF.

The rearrangement joins TRBV2 to TRBJ1-4; 8 nucleotides match TRBD1. The junction had 5 bases not matched to a gene; V was cut back by 8 bases and J by 6 bases. CDR1 is SNHLY and CDR2 is FYNNEI in the germline V gene. The CDR3 sequence is 13 residues long. The CDR3 region is CASHEQGDEKLFF. The CDR3 coding sequence is TGTGCCAGCCACGAACAGGGGGATGAAAAACTGTTTTTT.

The genes are TRBV27 and TRBJ1-5, with TRBD1 identical over 9 bases. This CDR3 comprises 14 residues. The junction had 7 bases not matched to a gene; V was cut back by 6 bases and J by 7 bases. From germline, CDR1 is MNHEY and CDR2 SMNVEV (reference sequence). This chain's CDR3 is CASSPQGARQPQHF. The CDR3 region has the DNA TGTGCCAGCAGCCCACAGGGGGCTCGCCAGCCCCAGCATTTT.

The V and J genes are TRBV2 and TRBJ1-4; 8 bases fit TRBD1. V shed 7 bases and J 0 bases; nucleotides not matched to a gene: 7. The CDR3 totals 16 residues. The germline V gene has CDR1 SNHLY and CDR2 FYNNEI. CDR3 in DNA: TGTGCCAGCATCCGGGCAGGGGGCGCAACTAATGAAAAACTGTTTTTT. Residues: CASIRAGGATNEKLFF.

The V and J genes are TRBV27 and TRBJ1-2; 9 bases agree with TRBD1. Trimming took 4 bases from V and 9 from J; bases not matched to a gene: 3. The CDR3 loop spans 12 amino acids. Germline CDR1 is MNHEY and CDR2 is SMNVEV (reference sequence). The CDR3 DNA sequence: TGTGCCAGCAGTTCGACAGGGGGGCGCTACACCTTC. Its protein product is CASSSTGGRYTF.

The chain combines TRBV19 with TRBJ1-3; D is perhaps TRBD1 (5 bases). CDR1 is LNHDA and CDR2 is SQIVND in the germline V gene (reference sequence). This CDR3 contains 15 residues. V was trimmed by 6 bases and J by 4 bases, leaving 16 bases between them. The CDR3 loop reads CASSLPGLLGNTIYF. In DNA, the CDR3 is TGTGCCAGTAGCTTACCGGGACTCCTCGGAAACACCATATATTTT.

This chain connects TRBV4-1 to TRBJ2-5; D gene uncertain. Looked up from germline, CDR1 is MGHRA and CDR2 is YSYEKL. The CDR3 runs 16 residues. V lost 2 bases and J lost 6, with 19 bases in between. The CDR3 protein is CASSQHPMGIGQTQYF. Written as DNA, the CDR3 is TGCGCCAGCAGCCAACACCCAATGGGTATTGGGCAGACCCAGTACTTC.

This clone was seen just once. This chain uses TRBV25-1 with TRBJ1-4; 8 bases match TRBD1. CDR3 size: 14 residues. Germline CDR1 is MGHDK and CDR2 is SYGVNS. After removal of 7 bases from V and 4 bases from J, the junction contained 5 bases not matched to a gene. The CDR3 sequence: CASMGGQVNEKLFF. The CDR3 region has the DNA TGTGCCAGCATGGGGGGACAGGTTAATGAAAAACTGTTTTTT. The full variable domain, rest sourced from reference TRBV25-1 and TRBJ1-4, is EADIYQTPRYLVIGTGKKITLECSQTMGHDKMYWYQQDPGMELHLIHYSYGVNSTEKGDLSSESTVSRIRTEHFPLTLESARPSHTSQYLCASMGGQVNEKLFFGSGTQLSVL.

The chain is built from TRBV5-1 and TRBJ1-1; D remains unclear. The CDR3 runs to 15 residues. Germline V gene lookup returns CDR1 SGHRS and CDR2 YFSETQ. Trimming removed 4 bases from V and 1 base from J, with 14 bases in between. The CDR3 loop is CASSGPGYQNTEAFF. In DNA form, the CDR3 reads TGCGCCAGCAGCGGGCCGGGATACCAGAACACTGAAGCTTTCTTT.

This rearrangement joins TRBV28 to TRBJ1-4, with a tentative D call TRBD1 (5 bases). From germline, CDR1 is MDHEN and CDR2 SYDVKM. The CDR3 has 14 amino acids. The ends were cut back, 6 bases at V and 5 bases at J, with 13 bases in the middle. In DNA, the CDR3 is TGTGCCAGCAGATACCTCGACAGCAATGAAAAACTGTTTTTT. It encodes CASRYLDSNEKLFF.

This clone showed up just a few times. J is TRBJ2-7 and V is TRBV2; possible D gene TRBD1, 6 bases. Germline CDR1 is SNHLY and CDR2 is FYNNEI. This CDR3 has 11 residues. The V and J ends lost 8 bases and 3 bases respectively, with 8 bases between them. This CDR3 reads CASGTHYEQYF. DNA for the CDR3: TGTGCCAGCGGGACACACTACGAGCAGTACTTC. The full variable domain, its missing parts supplied by reference TRBV2 and TRBJ2-7, is EPEVTQTPSHQVTQMGQEVILRCVPISNHLYFYWYRQILGQKVEFLVSFYNNEISEKSEIFDDQFSVERPDGSNFTLKIRSTKLEDSAMYFCASGTHYEQYFGPGTRLTVT.

The CDR3 protein is CASSLGGSINYGYTF. CDR3 nucleotide sequence: TGTGCCAGCAGCTTGGGGGGCAGCATAAACTATGGCTACACCTTC. The V gene is TRBV5-6, the J gene TRBJ1-2, with D perhaps matching TRBD1 (5 bases). V shed 0 bases and J shed 2 bases, with 11 bases lying between them. CDR3 length: 15 amino acids. Germline assignment: CDR1 SGHDT and CDR2 YYEEEE.

The rearrangement uses TRBV28 and TRBJ1-5; no clear D. This CDR3 contains 15 residues. V was trimmed by 1 base and J by 2 bases, leaving 9 bases between them. Germline loops: CDR1 MDHEN, CDR2 SYDVKM. CDR3 DNA: TGTGCCAGCAGTTTATCTCTAGCGGGCAATCAGCCCCAGCATTTT. It encodes CASSLSLAGNQPQHF. The entire variable domain, with the rest obtained from reference TRBV28 and TRBJ1-5, is as follows: DVKVTQSSRYLVKRTGEKVFLECVQDMDHENMFWYRQDPGLGLRLIYFSYDVKMKEKGDIPEGYSVSREKKERFSLILESASTNQTSMYLCASSLSLAGNQPQHFGDGTRLSIL.

CDR3 protein: CASSFEEGGSYGYTF. The CDR3, as DNA: TGTGCCAGCAGCTTTGAGGAGGGAGGCTCCTATGGCTACACCTTC. The V and J genes are TRBV7-8 and TRBJ1-2, with no clear D. Germline assignment: CDR1 SGHVS and CDR2 FQNEAQ. Deletions cut 3 bases from V and 4 bases from J, with 15 bases between. There are 15 residues in the CDR3.

The chain combines TRBV2 with TRBJ1-2, with a weak D call TRBD1 (6 bases). V was cut by 4 bases and J by 9 bases, with 18 bases left in between. CDR3 length: 14 amino acids. CDR1 is SNHLY, CDR2 FYNNEI, per germline. Written as DNA, the CDR3 is TGTGCCAGCAGTGGGGCAGGGGAAGGGGGACGCTACACCTTC. Protein product: CASSGAGEGGRYTF.

The genes are TRBV5-1 and TRBJ1-3, with D possibly TRBD1 on 5 matching bases. Germline CDR1 is SGHRS and CDR2 is YFSETQ. The germline V and J ends were trimmed by 5 bases and 3 bases, with 12 bases remaining between them. The CDR3 consists of 14 residues. CDR3 sequence (DNA): TGCGCCAGCAGATCGGAGACAGTTGGAAACACCATATATTTT. Translation gives CASRSETVGNTIYF. Supplemented by reference TRBV5-1 and TRBJ1-3, the full variable domain reads KAGVTQTPRYLIKTRGQQVTLSCSPISGHRSVSWYQQTPGQGLQFLFEYFSETQRNKGNFPGRFSGRQFSNSRSEMNVSTLELGDSALYLCASRSETVGNTIYFGEGSWLTVV.

The chain employs TRBV7-8 and TRBJ1-2; D gene unclear. V was clipped by 0 bases and J by 1 base, with 9 bases between them. CDR1 and CDR2 (germline): SGHVS, FQNEAQ. The CDR3 is 15 residues long. CDR3 nucleotides: TGTGCCAGCAGCTTAGCATCCAGCGTTAACTATGGCTACACCTTC. Its translation: CASSLASSVNYGYTF.

The chain is built from TRBV7-3 and TRBJ2-1, with D unclear. From germline, CDR1 is SGHTA and CDR2 FQGTGA. V lost 0 bases to trimming and J lost 9 bases, with 15 bases between them. The CDR3 has 15 amino acids. The CDR3 protein is CASSLTSWPESEQFF. The CDR3 region has the DNA TGTGCCAGCAGCTTAACTAGCTGGCCGGAGAGTGAGCAGTTCTTC.

CDR3 sequence reads: CASSFAPTSEQYF. The CDR3 DNA sequence: TGTGCCAGCAGTTTTGCGCCTACTAGCGAGCAGTACTTC. V is TRBV12-3 or TRBV12-4 and J is TRBJ2-7, with a tentative D call TRBD2 (5 bases). This CDR3 comprises 13 residues. V was pared by 3 bases and J by 6 bases, with 12 bases between.

CDR3 region: CASSASTDRGGYTF. In nucleotides, the CDR3 is TGTGCCAGCAGCGCCTCTACGGACAGGGGGGGCTACACCTTC. The chain joins TRBV9 to TRBJ1-2, with 10 positions matching TRBD1. The CDR3 sequence is 14 residues long. V lost 3 bases, J lost 8 bases, and 7 bases stayed unmatched. The germline CDR1 and CDR2 sequences are SGDLS and YYNGEE. Looking up the rest from reference TRBV9 and TRBJ1-2 gives the full variable domain: DSGVTQTPKHLITATGQRVTLRCSPRSGDLSVYWYQQSLDQGLQFLIQYYNGEERAKGNILERFSAQQFPDLHSELNLSSLELGDSALYFCASSASTDRGGYTFGSGTRLTVV.

This chain uses TRBV29-1 with TRBJ1-1; D gene ambiguous. Trimming took off 4 bases at V and 2 bases at J, with 11 bases between the two ends. CDR1 and CDR2 from the germline V gene are SQVTM and ANQGSEA. There are 13 residues in the CDR3. The CDR3 DNA sequence: TGCAGCGTTGTTTCTACAGCCAACACTGAAGCTTTCTTT. This codes for CSVVSTANTEAFF.